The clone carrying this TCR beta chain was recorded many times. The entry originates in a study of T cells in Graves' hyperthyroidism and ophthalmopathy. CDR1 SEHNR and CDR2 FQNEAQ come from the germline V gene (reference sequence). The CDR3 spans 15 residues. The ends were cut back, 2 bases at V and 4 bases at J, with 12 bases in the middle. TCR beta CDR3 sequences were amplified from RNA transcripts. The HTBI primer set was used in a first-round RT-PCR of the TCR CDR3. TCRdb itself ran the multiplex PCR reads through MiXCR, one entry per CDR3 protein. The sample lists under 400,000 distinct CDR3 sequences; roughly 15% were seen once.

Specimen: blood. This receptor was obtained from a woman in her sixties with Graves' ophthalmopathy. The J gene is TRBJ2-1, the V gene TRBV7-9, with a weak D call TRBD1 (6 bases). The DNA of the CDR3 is TGTGCCAGCAGCTTAATAGAGGGGACATACAATGAGCAGTTCTTC. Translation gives CASSLIEGTYNEQFF.